Listed here are 23 T cell receptor beta chains from one sample, sequenced in a study of T cell responses to AZD1222 COVID-19 vaccine. Only in-frame clones appear in the TCRdb table, and some are missing; sequencing was by immunoSEQ multiplex PCR. This table has 130,000 to 150,000 clones, roughly nine tenths appearing once. Here the sequenced sample was peripheral blood, taken on day 0 of AZD1222 vaccination. The receptors shown here come from an adult in good health.

The chain couples TRBV30 to TRBJ1-6; TRBD1 might be the D (5 bases). CDR1 and CDR2 (germline): GTSNPN, SVGIG (reference sequence). The CDR3 consists of 16 residues. Deletions cut 4 bases from V and 5 bases from J, with 18 bases between. The CDR3 is CAWTPRAGGNNSPLHF. CDR3 DNA: TGTGCCTGGACCCCTCGGGCTGGGGGAAATAATTCACCCCTCCACTTT.

The chain combines TRBV5-4 with TRBJ1-4; 7 bases are shared with TRBD1. V lost 4 bases and J lost 3; bases outside the gene matches: 3. The CDR3 length is 14 residues. Per germline, CDR1 SGHNT and CDR2 YYREEE (reference sequence). CDR3: CASSRDRANEKLFF. The DNA for the CDR3 is TGTGCCAGCAGCCGGGACAGAGCTAATGAAAAACTGTTTTTT.

The chain has TRBV6-5 and TRBJ1-1; 8 positions agree with TRBD1. CDR1 and CDR2 (germline): MNHEY, SVGAGI. The CDR3 totals 12 residues. CDR3 sequence reads: CASRDRGTEAFF. The CDR3 DNA reads TGTGCGAGCCGAGACAGGGGAACTGAAGCTTTCTTT.

The rearrangement uses TRBV27 and TRBJ2-1; 10 bases fit TRBD2. V lost 10 bases, J lost 7 bases, and 16 bases stayed unmatched. CDR3 length: 16 residues. The germline gives CDR1 MNHEY, CDR2 SMNVEV (reference sequence). CDR3 in amino acids: CATGKAGAGGLNEQFF. The CDR3 DNA is TGTGCCACGGGGAAGGCTGGAGCGGGGGGGCTGAATGAGCAGTTCTTC.

The chain has TRBV11-2 and TRBJ2-3; 7 positions agree with TRBD2. Germline V CDR1 and CDR2: SGHAT, FQNNGV. With 7 bases clipped from V and 2 bases from J, the junction kept 12 bases outside the gene matches. CDR3 size: 16 residues. This CDR3 reads CASKKGWGGNTDTQYF. The CDR3 coding sequence is TGTGCCAGCAAAAAGGGTTGGGGGGGGAACACAGATACGCAGTATTTT. The full variable domain, rest sourced from reference TRBV11-2 and TRBJ2-3, is EAGVAQSPRYKIIEKRQSVAFWCNPISGHATLYWYQQILGQGPKLLIQFQNNGVVDDSQLPKDRFSAERLKGVDSTLKIQPAKLEDSAVYLCASKKGWGGNTDTQYFGPGTRLTVL.

The rearrangement links TRBV27 to TRBJ2-7; no reliable D call. There are 16 residues in the CDR3. The germline CDR1 and CDR2 sequences are MNHEY and SMNVEV (reference sequence). The V gene lost 3 bases and the J gene lost 2 bases, with 17 bases spanning the gap. CDR3 DNA sequence: TGTGCCAGCAGTTTTAGTTCAGCCTTGGTCGCCTACGAGCAGTACTTC. Translation: CASSFSSALVAYEQYF.

The rearrangement uses TRBV4-1 and TRBJ2-1; 11 bases fit TRBD2. The J segment lost 10 bases and the V segment lost 0 bases, leaving 8 bases of the junction unmatched. Per the germline V gene, CDR1 is MGHRA and CDR2 is YSYEKL. The CDR3 is 16 amino acids. The CDR3: CASSQDLAGGGQEQFF. DNA of the CDR3: TGCGCCAGCAGCCAAGATTTAGCGGGAGGGGGGCAAGAGCAGTTCTTC.

This clone has just one count. This chain joins TRBV10-3 and TRBJ1-4; 9 nucleotides line up with TRBD1. The trim removed 5 bases at V and 8 bases at J, leaving 6 bases unmatched. This CDR3 has 14 amino acids. Germline lookup yields CDR1 ENHRY and CDR2 SYGVKD. CDR3 coding DNA: TGTGCCATCAGTAAACAGGGGGCAGGGGAAAAACTGTTTTTT. As protein: CAISKQGAGEKLFF.

The chain is built from TRBV19 and TRBJ1-5; TRBD1 matches 7 bases. This CDR3 has 14 residues. Germline V gene sequence: CDR1 LNHDA, CDR2 SQIVND (reference sequence). V was clipped by 8 bases and J by 2 bases; unmatched bases: 6. The CDR3 loop is CASVIGQGNQPQHF. Here the CDR3 DNA reads TGTGCCAGTGTTATCGGACAGGGCAATCAGCCCCAGCATTTT.

This chain connects TRBV7-2 to TRBJ1-2; possibly TRBD1 for D (5 bases). The CDR3 spans 14 residues. Per the germline V gene, CDR1 is SGHTA and CDR2 is FQGNSA. The ends were cut back, 2 bases at V and 6 bases at J, with 13 bases in the middle. The CDR3: CASSLSVAGDGYTF. CDR3 sequence (DNA): TGTGCCAGCAGCTTAAGCGTGGCGGGGGATGGCTACACCTTC.

The chain links TRBV2 to TRBJ2-5, with D possibly matching TRBD1 (5 bases). The CDR3 has 13 residues. Germline lookup yields CDR1 SNHLY and CDR2 FYNNEI. V lost 4 bases and J 5 bases, leaving 11 bases between the germline ends. CDR3 sequence reads: CASSGQGYETQYF. Written as DNA, the CDR3 is TGTGCCAGCAGTGGCCAGGGCTACGAGACCCAGTACTTC.

The chain employs TRBV5-1 and TRBJ1-2, with D possibly TRBD1 on 6 matching bases. CDR1 SGHRS and CDR2 YFSETQ come from the germline V gene. The CDR3 is made up of 14 amino acids. Trimming pared 3 bases from V and 6 bases from J, leaving 15 bases between. The chain's CDR3 is CASSSAGGGHGYTF. DNA for the CDR3: TGCGCCAGCAGCTCCGCCGGAGGGGGTCATGGCTACACCTTC.

This chain connects TRBV6-5 to TRBJ1-2, with D uncertain. The germline CDR1 and CDR2 sequences are MNHEY and SVGAGI. The germline V and J ends were trimmed by 5 bases and 3 bases, with 1 base remaining between them. CDR3 size: 10 residues. The CDR3 coding sequence is TGTGCCAGCAGTCACTATGGCTACACCTTC. Protein product: CASSHYGYTF.

The genes are TRBV5-1 and TRBJ2-2, with a possible D match to TRBD1 (5 bases). The germline V and J ends were trimmed by 4 bases and 1 base, with 20 bases remaining between them. The length of the CDR3 is 18 residues. From germline, CDR1 is SGHRS and CDR2 YFSETQ. The CDR3 spells CASSRDGNPGLNTGELFF. CDR3 sequence (DNA): TGCGCCAGCAGCCGAGATGGGAACCCAGGGCTGAACACCGGGGAGCTGTTTTTT.

This clone was seen only once. The chain combines TRBV15 with TRBJ2-5, with D possibly called TRBD1 or TRBD2 (5 bases each). The CDR3 consists of 15 residues. Germline CDR1 is LNHNV and CDR2 is YYDKDF (reference sequence). Trimming removed 5 bases at V and 5 bases at J, with 18 bases between. In DNA form, the CDR3 reads TGTGCCACCAGCCCTTACGGGGCGGGTCGGGAGACCCAGTACTTC. Protein: CATSPYGAGRETQYF.

The chain joins TRBV20-1 to TRBJ1-1; a weak D match, TRBD1 (6 bases). Trimming removed 3 bases from V and 5 bases from J, with 7 bases in between. The CDR3 consists of 11 residues. The germline CDR1 and CDR2 sequences are DFQATT and SNEGSKA (reference sequence). The CDR3 bases are TGCAGTGCTAGTAGGGGGACTGAAGCTTTCTTT. Its translation: CSASRGTEAFF.

This clone was observed many times. The gene calls are TRBV5-5 and TRBJ2-7; D is perhaps TRBD2 (5 bases). CDR1 is SGHKS, CDR2 YYEKEE, per germline (reference sequence). The CDR3 loop spans 14 amino acids. Trimming took off 1 base at V and 2 bases at J, with 10 bases between the two ends. This CDR3 reads CASSLSRGTYEQYF. The CDR3 nucleotides read TGTGCCAGCAGCTTGTCCCGGGGAACCTACGAGCAGTACTTC.

This clone was seen a handful of times. Here the CDR3 DNA reads TGTGCCAGCAGTGTAATGGGGAGCCCACAAGGGGCCGAGCAGTACTTC. It yields the protein CASSVMGSPQGAEQYF. The chain employs TRBV6-1 and TRBJ2-7, with D perhaps TRBD1 or TRBD2 (5 bases each). Germline CDR1 is MNHNS and CDR2 is SASEGT. V was pared by 4 bases and J by 6 bases, with 22 bases between. The length of the CDR3 is 16 residues.

The chain is built from TRBV9 and TRBJ2-5; D possibly corresponds to TRBD2 (6 bases). This CDR3 has 14 amino acids. Trimming shortened V by 2 bases and J by 1 base, and 9 bases separated the two germline ends. Germline CDR1 SGDLS, CDR2 YYNGEE. CDR3 nucleotides: TGTGCCAGCAGCGTCGGAGGGACCCAAGAGACCCAGTACTTC. As protein: CASSVGGTQETQYF.

The V and J genes are TRBV6-5 and TRBJ1-2; the D gene is possibly TRBD1 (6 bases). Germline loops: CDR1 MNHEY, CDR2 SVGAGI. The CDR3 sequence is 13 residues long. V was trimmed by 2 bases and J by 6 bases, leaving 10 bases between them. CDR3 amino acids: CASSYTTGDGYTF. The CDR3 region has the DNA TGTGCCAGCAGTTACACGACAGGTGATGGCTACACCTTC.

A note on this clone: At one end, the junction sequence differs from germline, possibly due to a read error. The chain carries TRBV2 and TRBJ2-5, with D perhaps TRBD2 (6 bases). Germline CDR1 reads SNHLY; CDR2 reads FYNNEI. CDR3 size: 14 residues. CDR3 nucleotides: TGTGCCAGCTGTGAATGGGCGGGGCGGGAGACCCAGTACTTC. This sequence encodes CASCEWAGRETQYF.

The chain has TRBV7-8 and TRBJ1-1; possibly TRBD1 for D (5 bases). V dropped 3 bases and J dropped 12 bases, with 11 bases sitting between them. Germline assignment: CDR1 SGHVS and CDR2 FQNEAQ. This CDR3 has 11 residues. CDR3: CASSLGDSPFF. For the CDR3, the DNA is TGTGCCAGCAGCTTGGGCGACAGCCCTTTCTTT.

J is TRBJ1-1 and V is TRBV11-2, with 9 bases matching TRBD1. The trim removed 5 bases at V and 1 base at J, leaving 8 bases unmatched. Germline CDR1 reads SGHAT; CDR2 reads FQNNGV. This CDR3 contains 16 residues. The CDR3 sequence: CASSAWTGDSNTEAFF. The CDR3 bases are TGTGCCAGCAGCGCCTGGACAGGGGATTCGAACACTGAAGCTTTCTTT.